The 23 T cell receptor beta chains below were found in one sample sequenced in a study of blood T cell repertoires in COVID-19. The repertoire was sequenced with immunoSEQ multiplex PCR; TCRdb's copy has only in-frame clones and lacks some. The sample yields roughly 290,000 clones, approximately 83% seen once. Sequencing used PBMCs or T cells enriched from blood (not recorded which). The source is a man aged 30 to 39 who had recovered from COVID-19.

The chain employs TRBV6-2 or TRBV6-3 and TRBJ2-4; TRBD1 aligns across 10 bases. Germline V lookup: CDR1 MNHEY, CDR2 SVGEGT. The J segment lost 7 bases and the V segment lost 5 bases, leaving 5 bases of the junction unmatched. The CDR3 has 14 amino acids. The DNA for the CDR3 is TGTGCCAGCAGTCGACCGGGACAGGGGAACATTCAGTACTTC. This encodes CASSRPGQGNIQYF.

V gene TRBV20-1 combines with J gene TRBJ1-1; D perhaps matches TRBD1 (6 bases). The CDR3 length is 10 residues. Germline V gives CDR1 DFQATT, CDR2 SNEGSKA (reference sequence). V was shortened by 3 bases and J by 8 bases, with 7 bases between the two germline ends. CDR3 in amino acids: CSASTGEAFF. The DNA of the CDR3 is TGCAGTGCTAGCACAGGGGAAGCTTTCTTT.

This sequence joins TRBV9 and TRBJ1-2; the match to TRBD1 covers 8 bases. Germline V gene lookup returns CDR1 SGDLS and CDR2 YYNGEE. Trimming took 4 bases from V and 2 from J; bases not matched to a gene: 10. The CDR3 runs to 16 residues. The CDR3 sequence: CASSSSGTGSNYGYTF. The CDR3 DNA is TGTGCCAGCAGCTCCTCCGGGACAGGATCCAACTATGGCTACACCTTC.

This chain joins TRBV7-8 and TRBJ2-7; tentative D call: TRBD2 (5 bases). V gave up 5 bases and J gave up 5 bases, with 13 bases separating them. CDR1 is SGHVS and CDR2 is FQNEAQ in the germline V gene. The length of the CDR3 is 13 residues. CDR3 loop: CASSGSFRDEQYF. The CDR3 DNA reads TGTGCCAGCAGCGGGAGCTTTAGGGACGAGCAGTACTTC.

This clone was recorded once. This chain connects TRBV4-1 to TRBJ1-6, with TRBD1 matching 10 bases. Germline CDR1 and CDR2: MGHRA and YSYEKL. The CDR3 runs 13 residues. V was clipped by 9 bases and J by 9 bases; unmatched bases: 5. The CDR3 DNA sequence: TGCGCCAGTGACAGGGGGCATGGTTCACCCCTCCACTTT. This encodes CASDRGHGSPLHF.

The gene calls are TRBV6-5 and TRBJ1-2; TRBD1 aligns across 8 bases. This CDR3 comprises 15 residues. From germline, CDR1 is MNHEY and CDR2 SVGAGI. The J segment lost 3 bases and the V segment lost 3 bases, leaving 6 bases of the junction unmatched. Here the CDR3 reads CASSYGPGQDYGYTF. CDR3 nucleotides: TGTGCCAGCAGTTATGGTCCGGGACAGGACTATGGCTACACCTTC.

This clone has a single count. The CDR3 nucleotides are TGCGCCAGCAGCCAAGGTGGGCTGGGGCACACAGATACGCAGTATTTT. Its protein product is CASSQGGLGHTDTQYF. The rearrangement joins TRBV4-1 to TRBJ2-3, with D perhaps matching TRBD1 (5 bases). V shed 1 base and J shed 2 bases, with 13 bases lying between them. There are 16 residues in the CDR3. Per germline, CDR1 MGHRA and CDR2 YSYEKL.

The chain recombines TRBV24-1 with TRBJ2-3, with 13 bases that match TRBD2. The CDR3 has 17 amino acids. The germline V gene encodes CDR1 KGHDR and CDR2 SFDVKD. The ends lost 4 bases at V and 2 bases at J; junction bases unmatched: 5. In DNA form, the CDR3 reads TGTGCCACCAGTGACACTAGCGGGGGGGCGGACACAGATACGCAGTATTTT. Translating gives CATSDTSGGADTDTQYF.

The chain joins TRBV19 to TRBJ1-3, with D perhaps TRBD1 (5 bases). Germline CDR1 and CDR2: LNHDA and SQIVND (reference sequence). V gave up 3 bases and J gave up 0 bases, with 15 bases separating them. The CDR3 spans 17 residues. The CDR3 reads CASSMGQGRYSGNTIYF. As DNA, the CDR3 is TGTGCCAGTAGTATGGGGCAAGGACGGTACTCTGGAAACACCATATATTTT.

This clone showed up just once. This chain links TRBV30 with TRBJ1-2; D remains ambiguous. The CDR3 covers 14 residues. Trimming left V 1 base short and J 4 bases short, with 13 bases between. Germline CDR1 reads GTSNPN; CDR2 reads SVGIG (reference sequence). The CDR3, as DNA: TGTGCCTGGAGTGGGTACAGCCTAAGCTATGGCTACACCTTC. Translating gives CAWSGYSLSYGYTF.

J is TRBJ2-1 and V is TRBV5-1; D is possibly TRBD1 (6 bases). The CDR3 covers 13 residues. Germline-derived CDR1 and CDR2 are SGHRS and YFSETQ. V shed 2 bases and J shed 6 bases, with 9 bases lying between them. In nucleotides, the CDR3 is TGCGCCAGCAGCTTACAGGGAGTCAATGAGCAGTTCTTC. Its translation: CASSLQGVNEQFF. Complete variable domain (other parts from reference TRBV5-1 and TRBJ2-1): KAGVTQTPRYLIKTRGQQVTLSCSPISGHRSVSWYQQTPGQGLQFLFEYFSETQRNKGNFPGRFSGRQFSNSRSEMNVSTLELGDSALYLCASSLQGVNEQFFGPGTRLTVL.

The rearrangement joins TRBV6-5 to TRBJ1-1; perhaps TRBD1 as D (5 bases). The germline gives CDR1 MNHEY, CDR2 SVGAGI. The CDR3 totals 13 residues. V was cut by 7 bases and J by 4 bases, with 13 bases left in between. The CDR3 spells CASTTAQGTEAFF. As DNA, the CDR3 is TGTGCCAGCACCACCGCTCAGGGCACTGAAGCTTTCTTT.

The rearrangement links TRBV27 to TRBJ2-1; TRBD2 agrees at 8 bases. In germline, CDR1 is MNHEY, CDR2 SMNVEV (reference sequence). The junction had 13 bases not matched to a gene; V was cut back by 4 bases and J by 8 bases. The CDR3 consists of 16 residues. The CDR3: CASSSRSGGRRDEQFF. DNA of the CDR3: TGTGCCAGCAGTTCCCGCTCGGGGGGGAGGCGCGATGAGCAGTTCTTC.

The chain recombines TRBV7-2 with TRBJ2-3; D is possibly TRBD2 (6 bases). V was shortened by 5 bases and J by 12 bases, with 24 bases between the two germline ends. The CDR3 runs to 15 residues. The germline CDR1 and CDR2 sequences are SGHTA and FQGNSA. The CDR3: CASSQDGIAGGRQYF. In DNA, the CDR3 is TGTGCCAGCAGCCAGGACGGGATTGCCGGGGGTCGACAGTATTTT.

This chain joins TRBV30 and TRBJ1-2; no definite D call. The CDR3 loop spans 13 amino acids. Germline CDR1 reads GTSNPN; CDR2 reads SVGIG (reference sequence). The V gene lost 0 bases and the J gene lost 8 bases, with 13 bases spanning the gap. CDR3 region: CAWSVGSLGGYTF. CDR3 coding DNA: TGTGCCTGGAGTGTCGGGAGCCTTGGAGGCTACACCTTC.

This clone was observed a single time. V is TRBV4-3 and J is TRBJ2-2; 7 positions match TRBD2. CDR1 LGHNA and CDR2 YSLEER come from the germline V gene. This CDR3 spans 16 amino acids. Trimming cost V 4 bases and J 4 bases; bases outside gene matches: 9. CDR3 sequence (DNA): TGCGCCAGCAGCCCGGGCGGGGGACGAATCACCGGGGAGCTGTTTTTT. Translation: CASSPGGGRITGELFF.

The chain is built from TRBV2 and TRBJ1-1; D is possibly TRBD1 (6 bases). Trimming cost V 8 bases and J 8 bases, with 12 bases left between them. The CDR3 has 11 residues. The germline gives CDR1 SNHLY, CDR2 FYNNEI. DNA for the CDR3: TGTGCCAGCGCCTCAGGGGAAGAAGCTTTCTTT. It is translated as CASASGEEAFF.

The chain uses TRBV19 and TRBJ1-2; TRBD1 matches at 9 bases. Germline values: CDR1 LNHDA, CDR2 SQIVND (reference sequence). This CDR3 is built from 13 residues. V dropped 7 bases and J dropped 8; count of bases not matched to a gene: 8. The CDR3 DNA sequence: TGTGCCAGTAACCCACGGGACAGGGAAGGCTACACCTTC. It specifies CASNPRDREGYTF.

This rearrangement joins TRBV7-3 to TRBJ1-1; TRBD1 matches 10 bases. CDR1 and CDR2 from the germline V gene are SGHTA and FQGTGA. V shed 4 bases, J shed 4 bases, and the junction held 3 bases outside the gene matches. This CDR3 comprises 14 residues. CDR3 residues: CASSSRQGATEAFF. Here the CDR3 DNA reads TGTGCCAGCAGCTCTAGACAGGGGGCCACTGAAGCTTTCTTT.

CDR3 nucleotide sequence: TGTGCCAGCAGTGATCTTAGGGGTCGCGCTGAAGCTTTCTTT. Its protein product is CASSDLRGRAEAFF. The chain couples TRBV25-1 to TRBJ1-1; D is perhaps TRBD1 (5 bases). With 3 bases removed from V and 6 bases from J, the gap between germline ends came to 14 bases. The CDR3 sequence is 14 residues long. Germline-derived CDR1 and CDR2 are MGHDK and SYGVNS.

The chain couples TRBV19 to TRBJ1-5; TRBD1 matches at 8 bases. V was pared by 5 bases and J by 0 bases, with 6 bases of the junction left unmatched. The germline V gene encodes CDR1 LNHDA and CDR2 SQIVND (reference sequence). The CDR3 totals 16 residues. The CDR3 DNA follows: TGTGCCAGTAGTCTACAGGGGGTTTATAGCAATCAGCCCCAGCATTTT. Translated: CASSLQGVYSNQPQHF.

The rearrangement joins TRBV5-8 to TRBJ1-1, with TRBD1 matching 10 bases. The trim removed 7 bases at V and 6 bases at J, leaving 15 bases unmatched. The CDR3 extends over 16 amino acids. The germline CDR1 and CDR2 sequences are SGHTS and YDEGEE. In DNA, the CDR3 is TGTGCCAGCGACCCCGGGACAGGGGCCCTGATGGCTGAAGCTTTCTTT. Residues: CASDPGTGALMAEAFF.

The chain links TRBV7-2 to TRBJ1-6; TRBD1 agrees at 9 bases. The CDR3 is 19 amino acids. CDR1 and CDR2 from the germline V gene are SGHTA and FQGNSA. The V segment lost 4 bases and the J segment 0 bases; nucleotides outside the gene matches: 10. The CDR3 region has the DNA TGTGCCAGCAGCTCCCCGACGGGACAGGGTTTCTCCTATAATTCACCCCTCCACTTT. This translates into CASSSPTGQGFSYNSPLHF.